A single sample gave rise to the 6 T cell receptor beta chains below, sequenced in a study of T cells in Graves' hyperthyroidism and ophthalmopathy (dated by TCRdb to between 2018 and 2021). The protocol used for the library was multiplex PCR. This sample was sequenced with an Illumina HiSeq 2000. The TCR beta CDR3 regions were amplified from RNA transcripts. The TCR CDR3 was subjected to a first round of RT-PCR using the HTBI primer set and the Qiagen OneStep RT-PCR kit. The raw public data were reprocessed by TCRdb itself: fastp quality trimming at Q25, MiXCR clonotype calling, in-frame beta chains only. CDR3 protein duplicates are merged, each entry listing the most common genes and DNA. The sample table lists 200,000 to 300,000 distinct CDR3 sequences, less than 20% of them with a count of one. The top ten constitute around 30% of the sample. The source material was blood. All receptors derive from a woman younger than 35 with Graves' ophthalmopathy.

The chain recombines TRBV18 with TRBJ2-1; 11 nucleotides line up with TRBD2. CDR1 is KGHSH and CDR2 is LQKENI in the germline V gene. The V segment lost 5 bases and the J segment 3 bases; nucleotides outside the gene matches: 3. This CDR3 contains 15 residues. The CDR3 DNA reads as TGTGCCAGCTCATTGACTAGCGGGAACTACAATGAGCAGTTCTTC. This codes for CASSLTSGNYNEQFF.

This clonotype occurred many times. V gene TRBV29-1 combines with J gene TRBJ2-3; 7 nucleotides line up with TRBD2. This CDR3 comprises 13 residues. V lost 4 bases to trimming and J lost 6 bases; unmatched junction nucleotides: 7. CDR1 and CDR2 from the germline V gene are SQVTM and ANQGSEA. The CDR3 protein is CSVVRRGGDTQYF. CDR3 in DNA: TGCAGCGTTGTCCGCCGCGGGGGTGATACGCAGTATTTT.

The rearrangement links TRBV7-3 to TRBJ1-5; possible D gene TRBD1, 6 bases. Germline CDR1 and CDR2: SGHTA and FQGTGA. The V end was cut by 5 bases, the J end by 6 bases, with 17 bases between. The CDR3 has 15 amino acids. The CDR3 loop reads CASSRSGGEGQPQHF. The DNA for the CDR3 is TGTGCCAGCAGCAGAAGTGGGGGCGAGGGTCAGCCCCAGCATTTT.

This clonotype was seen many times. V gene TRBV20-1 combines with J gene TRBJ2-7; TRBD2 aligns across 7 bases. This CDR3 has 15 residues. V lost 4 bases and J lost 3; bases outside the gene matches: 12. Per germline, CDR1 DFQATT and CDR2 SNEGSKA (reference sequence). DNA of the CDR3: TGCAGTGCTAAAGCGGGGCCAGCGAGTGGCTACGAGCAGTACTTC. Encoded protein: CSAKAGPASGYEQYF.

The sample holds many counts of this clonotype. The V call is TRBV12-3 or TRBV12-4, the J call TRBJ2-7, with D uncertain. Trimming stripped 4 bases from V and 4 bases from J, with 8 bases between. The CDR3 totals 12 residues. The CDR3 nucleotides are TGTGCCAGCAGTTCGACCCTATACGAGCAGTACTTC. Its protein is CASSSTLYEQYF.

This clonotype has at least ten counts. V usage is TRBV7-8 and J usage is TRBJ1-2; tentatively, D is TRBD1 (5 bases). V lost 2 bases and J lost 3, with 10 bases in between. This CDR3 has 14 amino acids. Germline values: CDR1 SGHVS, CDR2 FQNEAQ. CDR3 sequence (DNA): TGTGCCAGCAGCTTAAGGGGACGGGACTATGGCTACACCTTC. Its protein is CASSLRGRDYGYTF.